This TCR beta chain is from a study of cytomegalovirus exposure and HLA in healthy donors. PCR employed 60 Vbeta and 13 Jbeta primers. The data were produced by immunoSEQ multiplex PCR, yet TCRdb's version contains in-frame clones alone and is incomplete. The sample includes 95,000 to 150,000 clones, over 70% of them seen just once. The CDR3 is 14 residues long. Trimming pared 8 bases from V and 2 bases from J, leaving 14 bases between. CDR1 and CDR2 from the germline V gene are MNHEY and SMNVEV (reference sequence). As regards this clone: Its antigen is still unknown.

Study results and limitations: In a later analysis, DRB1 alleles had the most associated TCRs; HLA-C alleles the fewest. In an earlier analysis, most TCR beta V segments were productive about 87% or about 30% of the time. Later genetic work tied a missense DCLRE1C variant to beta-chain V and J trimming.

These donors, healthy bone marrow donors, were studied. Specimen: PBMCs. The chain couples TRBV27 to TRBJ2-3, with D hard to call. This sequence originates from a woman between 35 and 50 years old in good health and CMV-seropositive. The CDR3 DNA reads TGTGCCAGCCCAAGCAGAGACAACACAGATACGCAGTATTTT. Its protein is CASPSRDNTDTQYF.